The 24 T cell receptor beta chains below all came from one sample that was sequenced in a study of blood T cells in healthy people across ages. A J-beta primer mix and a sample-barcoded 5' primer were used in a second PCR of roughly 7 to 12 cycles. Using its own MiXCR run on the 5' RACE reads, TCRdb lists one record per CDR3 protein. Of 750,000 or so distinct CDR3 sequences detected, around 25% appear once; the ten largest clones hold more than 8.5%. The same data also contributed to another study, on T cells of mothers and their children.

The material sequenced was blood. These TCRs come from a boy aged 10-17 years in good health.

This clonotype turned up a few times. The V and J genes are TRBV7-9 and TRBJ2-7; perhaps TRBD1 as D (7 bases). The CDR3 loop spans 15 amino acids. Trimming left V 0 bases short and J 3 bases short, with 12 bases between. CDR1 and CDR2 from the germline V gene are SEHNR and FQNEAQ (reference sequence). The CDR3 spells CASSLAQGGLYEQYF. For the CDR3, the DNA is TGTGCCAGCAGCTTAGCGCAGGGGGGACTCTACGAGCAGTACTTC. The entire variable domain, with the rest obtained from reference TRBV7-9 and TRBJ2-7, is as follows: DTGVSQNPRHKITKRGQNVTFRCDPISEHNRLYWYRQTLGQGPEFLTYFQNEAQLEKSRLLSDRFSAERPKGSFSTLEIQRTEQGDSAMYLCASSLAQGGLYEQYFGPGTRLTVT.

This clonotype has a handful of counts. This chain connects TRBV6-2 or TRBV6-3 to TRBJ1-5; D gene unclear. The germline CDR1 and CDR2 sequences are MNHEY and SVGEGT. The CDR3 covers 11 residues. The V gene lost 2 bases and the J gene lost 7 bases, with 3 bases spanning the gap. The CDR3 is CASSYPQPQHF. As DNA, the CDR3 is TGTGCCAGCAGTTACCCCCAGCCCCAGCATTTT.

The chain combines TRBV7-2 with TRBJ2-2; no clear D gene. In germline, CDR1 is SGHTA, CDR2 FQGNSA. This CDR3 is 12 amino acids long. Trimming pared 5 bases from V and 8 bases from J, leaving 9 bases between. The DNA of the CDR3 is TGTGCCAGCAGCGTCGGTGTAGGGGAGCTGTTTTTT. Translation: CASSVGVGELFF.

A few counts support this clonotype. An end of the junction differs from the germline gene, which may be a read error. The gene calls are TRBV9 and TRBJ2-7, with D maybe TRBD2 (6 bases). The CDR3 is 14 residues long. The V gene's germline CDR1 is SGDLS and CDR2 YYNGEE. CDR3 protein: CANSFGLTSYEQYF. CDR3 in DNA: TGTGCCAACAGCTTCGGACTAACTAGCTACGAGCAGTACTTC.

The sample holds a few counts of this clonotype. The V gene is TRBV15, the J gene TRBJ2-7, with D tentatively TRBD2 (5 bases). Germline CDR1 and CDR2: LNHNV and YYDKDF (reference sequence). This CDR3 has 14 residues. The V and J ends lost 4 bases and 3 bases respectively, with 13 bases between them. The CDR3 region has the DNA TGTGCCACCAGCAAGGGAATTGCGGGCTACGAGCAGTACTTC. As protein: CATSKGIAGYEQYF. The full variable domain, its missing parts supplied by reference TRBV15 and TRBJ2-7, is DAMVIQNPRYQVTQFGKPVTLSCSQTLNHNVMYWYQQKSSQAPKLLFHYYDKDFNNEADTPDNFQSRRPNTSFCFLDIRSPGLGDTAMYLCATSKGIAGYEQYFGPGTRLTVT.

This clonotype has just a few counts. The chain links TRBV5-1 to TRBJ2-5, with 7 nucleotides matching TRBD1. This CDR3 is built from 14 residues. Per germline, CDR1 SGHRS and CDR2 YFSETQ. Trimming removed 4 bases from V and 3 bases from J; junction bases left unmatched: 6. The CDR3 DNA sequence: TGCGCCAGCAGCGTTGGGACAGTAGAAGAGACCCAGTACTTC. Protein sequence: CASSVGTVEETQYF.

V and J are TRBV6-2 or TRBV6-3 and TRBJ1-1; maybe TRBD1 (5 bases). This CDR3 contains 13 residues. The V gene lost 4 bases and the J gene lost 8 bases, with 14 bases spanning the gap. CDR1 MNHEY and CDR2 SVGEGT come from the germline V gene. Here the CDR3 reads CASSLLGPREAFF. CDR3 bases: TGTGCCAGCAGTTTGCTGGGACCTCGGGAAGCTTTCTTT.

This clonotype was picked up one time. The chain has TRBV4-1 and TRBJ1-2, with D tentatively TRBD1 (6 bases). Per germline, CDR1 MGHRA and CDR2 YSYEKL. The CDR3 is made up of 14 amino acids. V was clipped by 1 base and J by 7 bases, with 13 bases between them. In DNA form, the CDR3 reads TGCGCCAGCAGCCAAGGACAGGAGGGCTTTGGCTACACCTTC. This codes for CASSQGQEGFGYTF.

This clonotype was seen a handful of times. This chain uses TRBV9 with TRBJ2-7, with 7 bases fitting TRBD1. V shed 0 bases and J 4 bases; nucleotides not matched to a gene: 4. This CDR3 region has 14 residues. The germline CDR1 and CDR2 sequences are SGDLS and YYNGEE. Here the CDR3 reads CASSVEGAGYEQYF. CDR3 nucleotides: TGTGCCAGCAGCGTAGAGGGGGCAGGGTACGAGCAGTACTTC.

This chain joins TRBV19 and TRBJ2-5, with 8 bases identical to TRBD2. The J call is uncertain, as TRBJ2-1 better fits the DNA end. Germline V gene data show CDR1 as LNHDA and CDR2 as SQIVND (reference sequence). This CDR3 spans 15 amino acids. In DNA form, the CDR3 reads TGTGCCAGTAGTCAATCCAGCGGGGGAAATAATGAGCAGTTCTTC. It encodes CASSQSSGGNNEQFF.

In this sample, this clonotype turned up a few times. CDR3 in amino acids: CATESGSSSYEQYF. DNA of the CDR3: TGTGCCACCGAAAGCGGGAGTTCCTCCTACGAGCAGTACTTC. V is TRBV10-3 and J is TRBJ2-7; 8 nucleotides align to TRBD2. The CDR3 spans 14 residues. Germline V lookup: CDR1 ENHRY, CDR2 SYGVKD. V dropped 10 bases and J dropped 0; count of bases not matched to a gene: 8.

V usage is TRBV9 and J usage is TRBJ1-4; D ambiguous. V shed 1 base and J shed 4 bases, with 14 bases lying between them. Germline assignment: CDR1 SGDLS and CDR2 YYNGEE. There are 16 residues in the CDR3. DNA for the CDR3: TGTGCCAGCAGCGTAAAGATCCCAGATTATAATGAAAAACTGTTTTTT. It encodes CASSVKIPDYNEKLFF. Full variable domain (outside the CDR3, taken from reference TRBV9 and TRBJ1-4): DSGVTQTPKHLITATGQRVTLRCSPRSGDLSVYWYQQSLDQGLQFLIQYYNGEERAKGNILERFSAQQFPDLHSELNLSSLELGDSALYFCASSVKIPDYNEKLFFGSGTQLSVL.

This clonotype was detected only a few times. V usage is TRBV20-1 and J usage is TRBJ2-3; 7 bases match TRBD2. The CDR3 runs to 13 residues. Trimming cost V 8 bases and J 2 bases; bases outside gene matches: 7. Germline V gene data show CDR1 as DFQATT and CDR2 as SNEGSKA (reference sequence). CDR3 sequence reads: CSTGGRDTDTQYF. Written as DNA, the CDR3 is TGCAGTACTGGCGGGAGAGACACAGATACGCAGTATTTT.

The rearrangement uses TRBV7-3 and TRBJ2-1, with TRBD1 as a possible D gene (6 bases). CDR3 length: 15 amino acids. Germline CDR1 reads SGHTA; CDR2 reads FQGTGA. Between the trimmed V and J ends, which lost 3 bases and 0 bases, there was a span of 9 bases. In DNA form, the CDR3 reads TGTGCCAGCAGCTTCCAGGGGAGCTCCTACAATGAGCAGTTCTTC. Translation gives CASSFQGSSYNEQFF.

The chain has TRBV5-1 and TRBJ2-1; 8 nucleotides agree with TRBD2. J was trimmed by 4 bases and V by 4 bases; bases with no gene match: 10. Germline V gives CDR1 SGHRS, CDR2 YFSETQ. The CDR3 consists of 16 residues. The CDR3 DNA is TGCGCCAGCAGCACTCATAGCGGGAAAATTTACAATGAGCAGTTCTTC. It yields the protein CASSTHSGKIYNEQFF. Drawing the rest from reference TRBV5-1 and TRBJ2-1, the complete variable domain is KAGVTQTPRYLIKTRGQQVTLSCSPISGHRSVSWYQQTPGQGLQFLFEYFSETQRNKGNFPGRFSGRQFSNSRSEMNVSTLELGDSALYLCASSTHSGKIYNEQFFGPGTRLTVL.

The genes are TRBV11-2 and TRBJ2-7; TRBD1 aligns across 7 bases. V shed 5 bases, J shed 3 bases, and the junction held 34 bases outside the gene matches. Germline-derived CDR1 and CDR2 are SGHAT and FQNNGV. The CDR3 spans 23 residues. Written as DNA, the CDR3 is TGTGCCAGCAGCCACCCGCTGCCCAATCTCGGGACAGTACTGACTACGGGTTACTACGAGCAGTACTTC. Protein sequence: CASSHPLPNLGTVLTTGYYEQYF.

This clonotype was picked up a small number of times. J is TRBJ2-1 and V is TRBV9; D unresolved. This CDR3 contains 12 residues. Germline V gene data show CDR1 as SGDLS and CDR2 as YYNGEE. V lost 1 base, J lost 9 bases, and 8 bases lay in between. The CDR3 is CASSVIGGEQFF. The CDR3 DNA sequence: TGTGCCAGCAGCGTAATCGGTGGTGAGCAGTTCTTC.

The V call is TRBV12-3 or TRBV12-4, the J call TRBJ1-4; D might be TRBD1 (5 bases). Between the trimmed V and J ends, which lost 3 bases and 3 bases, there was a span of 11 bases. The CDR3 has 15 amino acids. CDR3 in amino acids: CASSFGRGANEKLFF. The DNA of the CDR3 is TGTGCCAGCAGTTTCGGAAGGGGTGCTAATGAAAAACTGTTTTTT.

This clonotype has a single count. This sequence joins TRBV29-1 and TRBJ1-1; 8 bases align to TRBD1. The V gene end was trimmed by 3 bases and the J gene end by 10 bases; junction bases not matched to a gene: 7. This CDR3 comprises 12 residues. Germline CDR1 is SQVTM and CDR2 is ANQGSEA. The CDR3 sequence is CSVDGQGARAFF. CDR3 bases: TGCAGCGTTGACGGTCAGGGGGCTCGAGCTTTCTTT.

The chain couples TRBV29-1 to TRBJ2-7; 10 nucleotides match TRBD1. The junction had 10 bases not matched to a gene; V was cut back by 6 bases and J by 5 bases. The length of the CDR3 is 14 residues. Germline CDR1 reads SQVTM; CDR2 reads ANQGSEA. CDR3 amino acids: CSVLLGGTGDEQYF. CDR3 DNA: TGCAGCGTCCTACTTGGGGGGACAGGGGACGAGCAGTACTTC.

There are a few counts of this clonotype. The chain links TRBV29-1 to TRBJ1-5; 9 bases line up with TRBD1. Germline CDR1 reads SQVTM; CDR2 reads ANQGSEA. This CDR3 region has 16 residues. Trimming at V came to 6 bases and at J to 1 base, leaving 10 bases not matched to a gene. In DNA, the CDR3 is TGCAGCGTGTCCACGGGACAGGGTATAAGCAATCAGCCCCAGCATTTT. This encodes CSVSTGQGISNQPQHF.

The V and J genes are TRBV25-1 and TRBJ2-5; D possibly corresponds to TRBD2 (6 bases). Per the germline V gene, CDR1 is MGHDK and CDR2 is SYGVNS. The CDR3 covers 14 residues. V was pared by 4 bases and J by 2 bases, with 11 bases between. The CDR3 sequence: CASSVGGWQETQYF. The CDR3, as DNA: TGTGCCAGCAGTGTAGGAGGGTGGCAAGAGACCCAGTACTTC.

This clonotype turned up a few times. V usage is TRBV10-3 and J usage is TRBJ2-6, with D perhaps TRBD1 (7 bases). Trimming removed 4 bases at V and 1 base at J, with 14 bases between. Germline V gene sequence: CDR1 ENHRY, CDR2 SYGVKD. The CDR3 sequence is 17 residues long. CDR3 bases: TGTGCCATCAGTGCCGACAGGGAGGATTCTGGGGCCAACGTCCTGACTTTC. Protein: CAISADREDSGANVLTF.

This clonotype was detected a few times. The chain has TRBV27 and TRBJ2-1; D tentatively reads TRBD1 or TRBD2 (5 bases each). Germline assignment: CDR1 MNHEY and CDR2 SMNVEV (reference sequence). The V and J ends lost 10 bases and 0 bases respectively, with 22 bases between them. This CDR3 is 17 amino acids long. DNA for the CDR3: TGTGCCACCCGACCATTCTGGGGGTCCTCCTCCTACAATGAGCAGTTCTTC. Its protein product is CATRPFWGSSSYNEQFF.